This T cell receptor beta chain came from a study of beta chain features in type 1 diabetes. Study in general: The samples had 85 million to 130 million sorted cells examined in all. Findings and caveats of the study: Shortening that was moderate but significant affected the TCRB CDR3s of Type 1 diabetes patients in all four CD4+ subsets.

What was sequenced were expressed TCRB transcripts, since all of the isolated RNA had been reverse transcribed. TCRdb's table, derived via immunoSEQ multiplex PCR, lists solely in-frame clones and lacks some. The sample includes 240,000 or so clones, approximately 13% of them seen just once. This clone was detected a few times. What it binds is unknown. CDR3 length equals 13 residues. Germline CDR1 and CDR2: SGHNT and YYREEE (reference sequence). J lost 9 bases, V lost 4 bases, and 6 bases had no gene match. The source is a man aged 25 to 40 with type 1 diabetes. Material: naive CD4+ T cells from blood. The gene calls are TRBV5-4 and TRBJ2-1, with 8 bases fitting TRBD2. The CDR3 region is CASSQGLVVEQFF. CDR3 DNA: TGTGCCAGCAGCCAGGGACTAGTCGTTGAGCAGTTCTTC.